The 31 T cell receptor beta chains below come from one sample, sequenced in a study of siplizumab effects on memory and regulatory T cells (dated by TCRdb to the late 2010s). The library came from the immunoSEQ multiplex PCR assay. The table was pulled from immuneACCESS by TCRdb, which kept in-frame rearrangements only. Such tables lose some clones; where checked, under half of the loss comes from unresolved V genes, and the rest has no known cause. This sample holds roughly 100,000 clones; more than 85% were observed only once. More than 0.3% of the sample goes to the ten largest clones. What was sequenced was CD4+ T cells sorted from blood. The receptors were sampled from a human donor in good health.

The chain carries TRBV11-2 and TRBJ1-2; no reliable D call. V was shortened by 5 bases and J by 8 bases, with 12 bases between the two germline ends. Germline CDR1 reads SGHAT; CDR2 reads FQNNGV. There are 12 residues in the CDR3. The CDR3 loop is CASSERIGGYTF. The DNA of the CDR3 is TGTGCCAGCAGCGAAAGAATCGGGGGCTACACCTTC.

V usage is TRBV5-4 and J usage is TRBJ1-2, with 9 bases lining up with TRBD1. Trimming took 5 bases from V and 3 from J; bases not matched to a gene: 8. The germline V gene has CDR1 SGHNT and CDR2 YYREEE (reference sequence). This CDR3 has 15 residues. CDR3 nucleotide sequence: TGTGCCAGCAGGGGAGGGACAGGGAAGGACTATGGCTACACCTTC. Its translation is CASRGGTGKDYGYTF.

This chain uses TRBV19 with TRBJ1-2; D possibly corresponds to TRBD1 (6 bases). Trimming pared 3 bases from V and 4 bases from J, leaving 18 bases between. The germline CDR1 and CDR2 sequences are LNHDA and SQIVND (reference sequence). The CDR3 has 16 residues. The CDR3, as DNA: TGTGCCAGTAGTATCCGTACAGGGAGAATAGTCTATGGCTACACCTTC. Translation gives CASSIRTGRIVYGYTF. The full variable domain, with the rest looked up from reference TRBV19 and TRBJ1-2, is DGGITQSPKYLFRKEGQNVTLSCEQNLNHDAMYWYRQDPGQGLRLIYYSQIVNDFQKGDIAEGYSVSREKKESFPLTVTSAQKNPTAFYLCASSIRTGRIVYGYTFGSGTRLTVV.

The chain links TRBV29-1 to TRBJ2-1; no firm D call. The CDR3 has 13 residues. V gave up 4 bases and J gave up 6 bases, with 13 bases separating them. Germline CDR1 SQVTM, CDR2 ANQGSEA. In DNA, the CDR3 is TGCAGCGTTGTGAAACACCCCGCCAATGAGCAGTTCTTC. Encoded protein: CSVVKHPANEQFF.

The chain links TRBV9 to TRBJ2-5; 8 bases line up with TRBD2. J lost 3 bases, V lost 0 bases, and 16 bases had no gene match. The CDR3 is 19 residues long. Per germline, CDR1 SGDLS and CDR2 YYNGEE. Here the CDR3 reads CASSVAAGGSMAKKETQYF. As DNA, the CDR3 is TGTGCCAGCAGCGTAGCTGCGGGAGGTTCGATGGCAAAAAAAGAGACCCAGTACTTC. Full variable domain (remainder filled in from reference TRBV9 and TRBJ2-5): DSGVTQTPKHLITATGQRVTLRCSPRSGDLSVYWYQQSLDQGLQFLIQYYNGEERAKGNILERFSAQQFPDLHSELNLSSLELGDSALYFCASSVAAGGSMAKKETQYFGPGTRLLVL.

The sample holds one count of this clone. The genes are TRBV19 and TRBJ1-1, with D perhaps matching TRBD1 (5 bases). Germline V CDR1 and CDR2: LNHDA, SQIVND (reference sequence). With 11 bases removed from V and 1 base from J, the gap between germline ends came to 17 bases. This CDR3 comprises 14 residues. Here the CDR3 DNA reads TGTGCCTGTTGGGGGGGATGGGAGAACACTGAAGCTTTCTTT. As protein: CACWGGWENTEAFF. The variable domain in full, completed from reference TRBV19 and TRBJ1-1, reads DGGITQSPKYLFRKEGQNVTLSCEQNLNHDAMYWYRQDPGQGLRLIYYSQIVNDFQKGDIAEGYSVSREKKESFPLTVTSAQKNPTAFYLCACWGGWENTEAFFGQGTRLTVV.

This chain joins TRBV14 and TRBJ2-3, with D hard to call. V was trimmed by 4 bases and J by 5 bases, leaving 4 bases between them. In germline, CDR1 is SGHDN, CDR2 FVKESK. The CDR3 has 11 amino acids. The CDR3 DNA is TGTGCCAGCAGCCGACTAGATACGCAGTATTTT. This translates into CASSRLDTQYF. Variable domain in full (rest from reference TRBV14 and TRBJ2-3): EAGVTQFPSHSVIEKGQTVTLRCDPISGHDNLYWYRRVMGKEIKFLLHFVKESKQDESGMPNNRFLAERTGGTYSTLKVQPAELEDSGVYFCASSRLDTQYFGPGTRLTVL.

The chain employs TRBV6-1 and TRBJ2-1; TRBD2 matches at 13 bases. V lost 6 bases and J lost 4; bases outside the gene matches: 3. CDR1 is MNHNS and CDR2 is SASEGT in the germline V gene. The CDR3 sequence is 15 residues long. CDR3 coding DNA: TGTGCCAGCAGGCGACTAGCGGGGGGTTACAATGAGCAGTTCTTC. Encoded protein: CASRRLAGGYNEQFF.

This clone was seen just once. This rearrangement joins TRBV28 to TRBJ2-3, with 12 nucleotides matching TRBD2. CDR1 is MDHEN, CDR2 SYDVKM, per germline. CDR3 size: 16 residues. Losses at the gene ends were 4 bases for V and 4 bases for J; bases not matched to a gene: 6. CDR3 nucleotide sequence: TGTGCCAGCAGTTCTCTAGCGGGAGGGCCATCAGATACGCAGTATTTT. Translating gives CASSSLAGGPSDTQYF.

The chain's CDR3 is CASSYSGSGVEKLFF. The DNA for the CDR3 is TGTGCCAGCAGTTACTCAGGCAGCGGGGTTGAAAAACTGTTTTTT. The chain is built from TRBV6-5 and TRBJ1-4; D is unclear. The CDR3 spans 15 residues. Germline CDR1 MNHEY, CDR2 SVGAGI. Trimming shortened V by 0 bases and J by 7 bases, and 12 bases separated the two germline ends.

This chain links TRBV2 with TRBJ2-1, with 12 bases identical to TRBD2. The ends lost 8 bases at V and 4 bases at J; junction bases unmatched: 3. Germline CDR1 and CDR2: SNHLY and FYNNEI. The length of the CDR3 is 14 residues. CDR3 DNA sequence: TGTGCCAGCGGGGGACTAGCGGGTTACAATGAGCAGTTCTTC. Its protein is CASGGLAGYNEQFF.

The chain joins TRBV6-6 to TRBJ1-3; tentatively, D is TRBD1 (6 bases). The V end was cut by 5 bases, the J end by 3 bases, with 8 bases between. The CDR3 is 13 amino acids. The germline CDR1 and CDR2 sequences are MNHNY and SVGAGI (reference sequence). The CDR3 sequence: CASSTGIGNTIYF. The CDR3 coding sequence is TGTGCCAGCAGTACAGGGATTGGAAACACCATATATTTT.

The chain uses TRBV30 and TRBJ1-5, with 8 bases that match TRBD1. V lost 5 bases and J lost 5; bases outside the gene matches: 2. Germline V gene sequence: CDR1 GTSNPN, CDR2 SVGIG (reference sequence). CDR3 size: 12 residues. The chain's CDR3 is CAWGTGYQPQHF. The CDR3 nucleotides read TGTGCCTGGGGGACAGGTTATCAGCCCCAGCATTTT.

The CDR3 region is CASSQGQLPDYGYTF. CDR3 sequence (DNA): TGCGCCAGCAGCCAAGGACAGCTCCCCGACTATGGCTACACCTTC. The rearrangement links TRBV4-3 to TRBJ1-2, with a weak D call TRBD1 (5 bases). The germline V gene has CDR1 LGHNA and CDR2 YSLEER. Trimming left V 1 base short and J 3 bases short, with 12 bases between. The CDR3 totals 15 residues.

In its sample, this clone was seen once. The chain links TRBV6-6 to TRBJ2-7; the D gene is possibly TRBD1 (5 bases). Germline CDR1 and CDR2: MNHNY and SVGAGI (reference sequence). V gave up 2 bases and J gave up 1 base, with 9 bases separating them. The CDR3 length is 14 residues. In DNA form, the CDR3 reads TGTGCCAGCAGTTACCCGACAGAGTCCTACGAGCAGTACTTC. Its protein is CASSYPTESYEQYF.

The CDR3 coding sequence is TGTGCCAGCAGCTTAAGTTTATTAGGAGGGGCGGGCACCGGGGAGCTGTTTTTT. The encoded protein is CASSLSLLGGAGTGELFF. This chain uses TRBV5-4 with TRBJ2-2; perhaps TRBD2 as D (6 bases). V lost 2 bases and J lost 4, with 21 bases in between. This CDR3 contains 18 residues. Germline V gene lookup returns CDR1 SGHNT and CDR2 YYREEE (reference sequence).

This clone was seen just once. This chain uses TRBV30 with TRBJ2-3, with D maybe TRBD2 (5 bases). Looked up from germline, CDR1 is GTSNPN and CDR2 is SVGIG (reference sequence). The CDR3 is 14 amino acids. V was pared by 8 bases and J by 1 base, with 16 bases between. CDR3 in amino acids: CALDSLRGTDTQYF. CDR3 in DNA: TGTGCCCTGGATTCATTGAGGGGCACAGATACGCAGTATTTT.

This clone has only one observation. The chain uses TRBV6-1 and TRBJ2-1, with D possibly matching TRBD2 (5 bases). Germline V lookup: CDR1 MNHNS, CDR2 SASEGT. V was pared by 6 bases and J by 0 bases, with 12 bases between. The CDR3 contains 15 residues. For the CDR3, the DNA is TGTGCCAGCAGATCGAGGGTGTCCTCCTACAATGAGCAGTTCTTC. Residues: CASRSRVSSYNEQFF.

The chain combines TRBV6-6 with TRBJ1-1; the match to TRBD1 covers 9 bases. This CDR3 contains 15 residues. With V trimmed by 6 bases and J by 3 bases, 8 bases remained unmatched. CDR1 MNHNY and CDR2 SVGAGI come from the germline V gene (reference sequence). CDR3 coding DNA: TGTGCCAGCAGACGGACAGGGGATCAGGACACTGAAGCTTTCTTT. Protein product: CASRRTGDQDTEAFF.

This chain's CDR3 is CASSGGNAQETQYF. The CDR3 DNA reads as TGCGCCAGCAGCGGGGGGAACGCCCAAGAGACCCAGTACTTC. This sequence joins TRBV5-1 and TRBJ2-5, with D possibly TRBD2 on 6 matching bases. V lost 4 bases to trimming and J lost 1 base, with 11 bases between them. There are 14 residues in the CDR3. Germline V gene data show CDR1 as SGHRS and CDR2 as YFSETQ. The variable domain in full, completed from reference TRBV5-1 and TRBJ2-5, reads KAGVTQTPRYLIKTRGQQVTLSCSPISGHRSVSWYQQTPGQGLQFLFEYFSETQRNKGNFPGRFSGRQFSNSRSEMNVSTLELGDSALYLCASSGGNAQETQYFGPGTRLLVL.

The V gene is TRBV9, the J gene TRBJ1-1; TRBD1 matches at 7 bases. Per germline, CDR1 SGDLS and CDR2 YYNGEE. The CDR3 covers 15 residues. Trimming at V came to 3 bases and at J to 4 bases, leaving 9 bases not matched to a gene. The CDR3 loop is CASSARQGFSTEAFF. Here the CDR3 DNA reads TGTGCCAGCAGCGCACGACAGGGATTTTCCACTGAAGCTTTCTTT.

In DNA form, the CDR3 reads TGTGCCAGCAGCTTAAGGGGCAGGTACGAGCAGTACTTC. Protein sequence: CASSLRGRYEQYF. The genes are TRBV5-8 and TRBJ2-7; D perhaps matches TRBD1 (5 bases). The CDR3 consists of 13 residues. The germline V and J ends were trimmed by 2 bases and 4 bases, with 10 bases remaining between them. Germline V gives CDR1 SGHTS, CDR2 YDEGEE.

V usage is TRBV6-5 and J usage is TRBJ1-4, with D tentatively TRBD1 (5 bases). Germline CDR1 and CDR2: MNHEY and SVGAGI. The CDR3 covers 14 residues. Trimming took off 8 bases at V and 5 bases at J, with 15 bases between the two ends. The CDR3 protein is CASRPQGLNEKLFF. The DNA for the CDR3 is TGTGCCAGCCGCCCGCAGGGTCTCAATGAAAAACTGTTTTTT.

For the CDR3, the DNA is TGTGCCAGCAGCTTATGGGATCAGCCCCAGCATTTT. Protein: CASSLWDQPQHF. V usage is TRBV7-9 and J usage is TRBJ1-5, with D unclear. Germline loops: CDR1 SEHNR, CDR2 FQNEAQ (reference sequence). V was clipped by 2 bases and J by 5 bases, with 4 bases between them. There are 12 residues in the CDR3.

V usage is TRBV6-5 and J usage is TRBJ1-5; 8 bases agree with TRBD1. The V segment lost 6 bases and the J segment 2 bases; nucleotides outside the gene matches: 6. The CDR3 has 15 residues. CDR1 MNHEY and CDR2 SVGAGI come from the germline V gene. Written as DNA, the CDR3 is TGTGCCAGCAGCCACGGGACAGGAGGCAATCAGCCCCAGCATTTT. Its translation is CASSHGTGGNQPQHF.

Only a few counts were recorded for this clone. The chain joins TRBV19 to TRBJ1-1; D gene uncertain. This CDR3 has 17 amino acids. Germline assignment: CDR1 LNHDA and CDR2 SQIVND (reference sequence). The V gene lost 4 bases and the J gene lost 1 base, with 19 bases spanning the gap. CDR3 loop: CASSTGSRAARNTEAFF. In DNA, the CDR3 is TGTGCCAGTAGTACCGGATCGAGGGCCGCTAGGAACACTGAAGCTTTCTTT.

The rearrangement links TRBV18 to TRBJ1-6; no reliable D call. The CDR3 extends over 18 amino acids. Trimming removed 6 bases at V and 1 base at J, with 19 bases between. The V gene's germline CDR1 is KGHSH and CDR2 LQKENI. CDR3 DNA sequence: TGTGCCAGCTCGGCCTCCCAGACATTGGGGTCCTATAATTCACCCCTCCACTTT. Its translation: CASSASQTLGSYNSPLHF.

The CDR3 bases are TGCGCCAGCAGCCAAGAAGTACGACGGACCATATATTTT. It specifies CASSQEVRRTIYF. The chain links TRBV4-1 to TRBJ1-3; D unclear. Germline loops: CDR1 MGHRA, CDR2 YSYEKL. Trimming left V 0 bases short and J 10 bases short, with 10 bases between. This CDR3 is 13 amino acids long.

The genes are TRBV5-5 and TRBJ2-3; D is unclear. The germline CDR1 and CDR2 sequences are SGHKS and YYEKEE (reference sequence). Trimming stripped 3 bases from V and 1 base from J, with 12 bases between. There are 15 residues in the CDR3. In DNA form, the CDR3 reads TGTGCCAGCAGCTCCGTAGGGCAAGGCACAGATACGCAGTATTTT. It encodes CASSSVGQGTDTQYF.

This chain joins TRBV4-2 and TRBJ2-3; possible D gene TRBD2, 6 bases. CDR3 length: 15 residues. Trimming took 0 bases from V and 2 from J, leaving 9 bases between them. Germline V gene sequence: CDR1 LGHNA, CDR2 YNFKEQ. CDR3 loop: CASSQDPGVTDTQYF. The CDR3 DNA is TGTGCCAGCAGCCAAGATCCGGGAGTCACAGATACGCAGTATTTT.

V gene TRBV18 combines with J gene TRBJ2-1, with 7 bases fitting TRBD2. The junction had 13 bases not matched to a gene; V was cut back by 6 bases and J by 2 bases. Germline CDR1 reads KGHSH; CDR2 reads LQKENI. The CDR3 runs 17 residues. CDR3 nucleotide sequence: TGTGCCAGCTCCCGGGGCAGCGGGGCAATCGCCTACAATGAGCAGTTCTTC. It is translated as CASSRGSGAIAYNEQFF. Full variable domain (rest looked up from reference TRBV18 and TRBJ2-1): NAGVMQNPRHLVRRRGQEARLRCSPMKGHSHVYWYRQLPEEGLKFMVYLQKENIIDESGMPKERFSAEFPKEGPSILRIQQVVRGDSAAYFCASSRGSGAIAYNEQFFGPGTRLTVL.